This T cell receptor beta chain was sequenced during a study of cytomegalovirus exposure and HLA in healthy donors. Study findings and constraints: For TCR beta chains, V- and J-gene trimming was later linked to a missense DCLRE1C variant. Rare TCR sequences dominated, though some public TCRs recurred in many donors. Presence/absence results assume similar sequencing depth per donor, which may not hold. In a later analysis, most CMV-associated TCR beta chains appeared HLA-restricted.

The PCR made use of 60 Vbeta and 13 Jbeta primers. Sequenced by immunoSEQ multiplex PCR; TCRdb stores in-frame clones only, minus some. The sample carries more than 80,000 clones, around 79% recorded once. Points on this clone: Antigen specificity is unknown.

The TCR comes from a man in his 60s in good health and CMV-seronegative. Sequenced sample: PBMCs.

CDR3: CSARRGGEQYF. The CDR3 DNA reads as TGCAGTGCGAGAAGGGGTGGCGAGCAGTACTTC. J is TRBJ2-7 and V is TRBV20-1; TRBD1 might be the D (5 bases). V lost 6 bases, J lost 6 bases, and 12 bases lay in between. The CDR3 has 11 amino acids. Germline values: CDR1 DFQATT, CDR2 SNEGSKA (reference sequence).